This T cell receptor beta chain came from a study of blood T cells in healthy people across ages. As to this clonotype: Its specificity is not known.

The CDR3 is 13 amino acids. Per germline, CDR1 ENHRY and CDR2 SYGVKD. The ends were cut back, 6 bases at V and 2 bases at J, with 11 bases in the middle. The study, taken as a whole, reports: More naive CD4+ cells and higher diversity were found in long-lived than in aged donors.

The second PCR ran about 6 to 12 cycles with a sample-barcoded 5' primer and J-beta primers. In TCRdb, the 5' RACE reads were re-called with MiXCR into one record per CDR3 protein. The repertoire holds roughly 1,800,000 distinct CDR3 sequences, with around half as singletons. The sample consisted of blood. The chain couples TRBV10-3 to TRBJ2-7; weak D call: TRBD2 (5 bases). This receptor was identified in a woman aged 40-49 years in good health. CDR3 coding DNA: TGTGCCATCAGCGAGACGGGAACCTACGAGCAGTACTTC. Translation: CAISETGTYEQYF.